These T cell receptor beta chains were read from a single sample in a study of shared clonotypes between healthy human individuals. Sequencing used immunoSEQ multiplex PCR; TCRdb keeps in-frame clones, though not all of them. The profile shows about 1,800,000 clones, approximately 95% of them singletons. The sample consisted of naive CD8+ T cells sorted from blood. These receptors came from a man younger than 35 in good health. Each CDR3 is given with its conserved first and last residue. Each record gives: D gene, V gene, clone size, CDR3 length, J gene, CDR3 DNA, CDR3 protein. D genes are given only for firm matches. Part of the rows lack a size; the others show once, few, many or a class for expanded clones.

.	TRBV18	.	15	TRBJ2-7	TGTGCCAGCTCACCACGGAGGGGCCTTACCTACGAGCAGTACTTC	CASSPRRGLTYEQYF
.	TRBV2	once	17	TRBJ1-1	TGTGCCAGCGGAACAAATTTACCGGCAGGGGCGAACACTGAAGCTTTCTTT	CASGTNLPAGANTEAFF
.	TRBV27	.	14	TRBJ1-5	TGTGCCAGCAGACCCGGCGGGAGCAATCAGCCCCAGCATTTT	CASRPGGSNQPQHF
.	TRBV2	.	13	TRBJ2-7	TGTGCCAGCAGTGAGGGGACAACCTACGAGCAGTACTTC	CASSEGTTYEQYF
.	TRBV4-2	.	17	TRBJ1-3	TGTGCCAGCAGCCAAGACCGTCACAGTAACTCTGGAAACACCATATATTTT	CASSQDRHSNSGNTIYF
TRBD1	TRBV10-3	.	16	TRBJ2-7	TGTGCCATCAGTGAGTCGGGGACAGGGGCCCTCTACGAGCAGTACTTC	CAISESGTGALYEQYF
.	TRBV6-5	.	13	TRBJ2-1	TGTGCCAGCAGTAGGGACACATACAATGAGCAGTTCTTC	CASSRDTYNEQFF
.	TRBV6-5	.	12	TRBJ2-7	TGTGCCAGCAGTTACGTAAGTTGGGAGCAGTACTTC	CASSYVSWEQYF
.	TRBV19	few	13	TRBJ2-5	TGTGCCAGTAGTATAGTGACAGAAGAGACCCAGTACTTC	CASSIVTEETQYF
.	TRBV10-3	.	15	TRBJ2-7	TGTGCCATCAGTGAGTCAGAGCGGCCCTCCTACGAGCAGTACTTC	CAISESERPSYEQYF
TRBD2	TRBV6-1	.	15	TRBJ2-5	TGTGCCAGCCTATGGACTAGCGGGGCTCAAGAGACCCAGTACTTC	CASLWTSGAQETQYF
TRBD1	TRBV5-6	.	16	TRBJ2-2	TGTGCCAGCAGCTTGCAAACAGGGGGCGCAAACGGGGAGCTGTTTTTT	CASSLQTGGANGELFF
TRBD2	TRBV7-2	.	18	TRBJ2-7	TGTGCCAGCAGCTTAGCGTTGGTAGCGGGGGGGCTCGGCTACGAGCAGTACTTC	CASSLALVAGGLGYEQYF
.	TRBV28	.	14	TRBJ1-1	TGTGCCAGCAGTTTTAGGTTAGTAGGAACTGAAGCTTTCTTT	CASSFRLVGTEAFF
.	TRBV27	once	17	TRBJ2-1	TGTGCCAGCACCCAGATGAGTGTGGGGGGCTCCTACAATGAGCAGTTCTTC	CASTQMSVGGSYNEQFF
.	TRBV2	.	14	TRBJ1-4	TGTGCCAGCAGTGAAGTGGGGGTTGATGAAAAACTGTTTTTT	CASSEVGVDEKLFF
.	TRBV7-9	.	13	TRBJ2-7	TGTGCCAGCAGCTTAGTGGGGTTATACGAGCAGTACTTC	CASSLVGLYEQYF
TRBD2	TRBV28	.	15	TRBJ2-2	TGTGCCAGCAGGGCCGGGACTAGCGGGGACGGGGAGCTGTTTTTT	CASRAGTSGDGELFF
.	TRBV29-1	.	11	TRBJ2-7	TGCAGCGTTGAACTAGGGTACGAGCAGTACTTC	CSVELGYEQYF
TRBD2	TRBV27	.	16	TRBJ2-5	TGTGCCAGCAGTCCGGGACTAGCGGGGGGGGTTGCGACCCAGTACTTC	CASSPGLAGGVATQYF
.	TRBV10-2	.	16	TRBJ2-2	TGCGCCAGCAGTGAGGGTGGGGGGTGGATCACCGGGGAGCTGTTTTTT	CASSEGGGWITGELFF
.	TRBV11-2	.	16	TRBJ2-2	TGTGCCAGCAGCTTAGATTGGCGCTTTGTAACCGGGGAGCTGTTTTTT	CASSLDWRFVTGELFF
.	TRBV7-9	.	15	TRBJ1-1	TGTGCCAGCAGCCCAGATGACGCGGGGGGCGTGAAAGCTTTCTTT	CASSPDDAGGVKAFF
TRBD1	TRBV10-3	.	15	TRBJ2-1	TGTGCCATCAGTGAACCGGGACAGGGACACAATGAGCAGTTCTTC	CAISEPGQGHNEQFF
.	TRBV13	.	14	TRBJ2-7	TGTGCCAGCAGCTTAATATCCGGCTCCTACGAGCAGTACTTC	CASSLISGSYEQYF
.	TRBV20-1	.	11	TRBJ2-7	TGCAGTGCTAGCGGAGGGAACGAGCAGTACTTC	CSASGGNEQYF
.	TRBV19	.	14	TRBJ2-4	TGTGCCAGCCCGAAGCAGTTCACCAAAAACATTCAGTACTTC	CASPKQFTKNIQYF
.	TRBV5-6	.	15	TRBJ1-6	TGTGCCAGCAGCTTCGGGGACACTTTTAATTCACCCCTCCACTTT	CASSFGDTFNSPLHF
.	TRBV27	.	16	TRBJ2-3	TGTGCCAGCAGTTTTTCCTCGGGGGCCAGCACAGATACGCAGTATTTT	CASSFSSGASTDTQYF
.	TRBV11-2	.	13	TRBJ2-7	TGTGCCAGCAGCCTGCGGAGTACTTACGAGCAGTACTTC	CASSLRSTYEQYF
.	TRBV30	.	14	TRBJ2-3	TGTGCCTGGAGTGGGGGGCTTGGAACAGATACGCAGTATTTT	CAWSGGLGTDTQYF
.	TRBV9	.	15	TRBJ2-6	TGTGCCAGCAGCGCGGACAACTCTGGGGCCAACGTCCTGACTTTC	CASSADNSGANVLTF
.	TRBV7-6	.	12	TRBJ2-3	TGTGCCAGCAGCTTAGCCTCAGATACGCAGTATTTT	CASSLASDTQYF
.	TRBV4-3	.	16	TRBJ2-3	TGCGCCAGCAGCCAACTCACCGGGACTCTCACAGATACGCAGTATTTT	CASSQLTGTLTDTQYF
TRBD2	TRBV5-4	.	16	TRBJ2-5	TGTGCCAGCAGCGCCGGGACTAGCGGGTTCCAAGAGACCCAGTACTTC	CASSAGTSGFQETQYF
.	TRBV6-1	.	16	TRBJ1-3	TGTGCCAGCAGTGAAGACAGGGAAGGCTCTGGAAACACCATATATTTT	CASSEDREGSGNTIYF
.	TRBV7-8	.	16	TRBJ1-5	TGTGCCAGCAGCTTACTCGGTAGCGGGAGCAATCAGCCCCAGCATTTT	CASSLLGSGSNQPQHF
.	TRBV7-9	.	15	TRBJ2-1	TGTGCCAGCAGCTTAGAACAGGCTACCTACAATGAGCAGTTCTTC	CASSLEQATYNEQFF
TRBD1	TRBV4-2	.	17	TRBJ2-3	TGTGCCAGCAGCCAAGACCCCGGGACAGGGGAAACAGATACGCAGTATTTT	CASSQDPGTGETDTQYF
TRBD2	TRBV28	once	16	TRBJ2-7	TGTGCCAGCAGTTTGTCCCAGCGGGGGGATTCCTACGAGCAGTACTTC	CASSLSQRGDSYEQYF
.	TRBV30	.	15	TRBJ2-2	TGTGCCTGGAGTCCCGGGACGACGAACACCGGGGAGCTGTTTTTT	CAWSPGTTNTGELFF
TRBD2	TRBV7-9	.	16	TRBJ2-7	TGTGCCAGCAGCCCCGTGACTAGCGGGAGCTCCTACGAGCAGTACTTC	CASSPVTSGSSYEQYF
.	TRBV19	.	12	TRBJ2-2	TGTGCCAGTAGTAGTAACACCGGGGAGCTGTTTTTT	CASSSNTGELFF
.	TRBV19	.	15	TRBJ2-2	TGTGCCAGTACCAAGGACAGGGAGGGTTCCGGGGAGCTGTTTTTT	CASTKDREGSGELFF
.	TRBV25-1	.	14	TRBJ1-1	TGTGCCAGCAGTGAATATGGGGCGAACACTGAAGCTTTCTTT	CASSEYGANTEAFF
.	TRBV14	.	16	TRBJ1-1	TGTGCCAGCAGCCAAGTGTACGACAGAATAAACACTGAAGCTTTCTTT	CASSQVYDRINTEAFF
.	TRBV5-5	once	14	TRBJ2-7	TGTGCCAGCAGCTTAGGGACCGACTCCTACGAGCAGTACTTC	CASSLGTDSYEQYF
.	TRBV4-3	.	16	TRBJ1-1	TGCGCCAGCAGCCAAGATGGGGAGGGGCAGGGTACTGAAGCTTTCTTT	CASSQDGEGQGTEAFF
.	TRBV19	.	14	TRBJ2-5	TGTGCCAGTAGTATAGAAACAGCTCAAGAGACCCAGTACTTC	CASSIETAQETQYF
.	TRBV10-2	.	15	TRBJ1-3	TGCGCCAGCACCCACGGACCGGGCTCTGGAAACACCATATATTTT	CASTHGPGSGNTIYF
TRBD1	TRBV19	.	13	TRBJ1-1	TGTGCCAGTAGGACAGGGGGCGGCACTGAAGCTTTCTTT	CASRTGGGTEAFF
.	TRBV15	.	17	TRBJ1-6	TGTGCCACCAGCAGAGGGGGCGACCTCTCCTATAATTCACCCCTCCACTTT	CATSRGGDLSYNSPLHF
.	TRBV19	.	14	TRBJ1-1	TGTGCCAGTAGTATAGGGGTGTACGGCGCTGAAGCTTTCTTT	CASSIGVYGAEAFF
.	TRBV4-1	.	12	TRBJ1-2	TGCGCCAGCAGAGGGGCGTTTGATGGCTACACCTTC	CASRGAFDGYTF
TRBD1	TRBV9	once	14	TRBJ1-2	TGTGCCAGCAGCGGCGGACAGGGGGCCTGGGGCTACACCTTC	CASSGGQGAWGYTF
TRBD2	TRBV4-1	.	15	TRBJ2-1	TGCGCCAGCAGCCTTCGCCTAGCGGATTACAATGAGCAGTTCTTC	CASSLRLADYNEQFF
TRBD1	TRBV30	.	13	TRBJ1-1	TGTGCCTGGAGTTTCACAGGGGACACTGAAGCTTTCTTT	CAWSFTGDTEAFF
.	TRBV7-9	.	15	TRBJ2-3	TGTGCCAGCAGCTTAGTGCTCGGGCACACAGATACGCAGTATTTT	CASSLVLGHTDTQYF